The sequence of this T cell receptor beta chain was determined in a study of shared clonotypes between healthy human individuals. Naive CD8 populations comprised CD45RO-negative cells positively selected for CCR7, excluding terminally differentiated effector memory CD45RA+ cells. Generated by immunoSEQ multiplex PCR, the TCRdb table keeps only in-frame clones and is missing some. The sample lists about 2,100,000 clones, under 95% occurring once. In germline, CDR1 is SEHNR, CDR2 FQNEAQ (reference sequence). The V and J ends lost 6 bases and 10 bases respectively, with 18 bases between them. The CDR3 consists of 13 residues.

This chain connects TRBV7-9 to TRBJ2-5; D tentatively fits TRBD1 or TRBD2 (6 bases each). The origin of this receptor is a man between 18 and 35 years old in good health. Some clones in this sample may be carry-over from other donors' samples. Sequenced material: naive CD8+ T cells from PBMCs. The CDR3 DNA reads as TGTGCCAGCAGGAGGGGGGAGACCTGGGACCAGTACTTC. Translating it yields CASRRGETWDQYF.